This paragraph covers one T cell receptor beta chain sequence. Its antigen is unknown. This sample is part of a study of PD-1 blockade in classical Hodgkin lymphoma. Time point meaning: cycle 4 day 1 (C4D1), after about 6 weeks of nivolumab. All patients relapsed after autologous stem cell transplantation, and brentuximab vedotin exposure varied. Reported best responses ranged across complete response, partial response or progressive disease. V lost 3 bases and J lost 6; bases outside the gene matches: 10. CDR1 SEHNR and CDR2 FQNEAQ come from the germline V gene (reference sequence). The CDR3 sequence is 16 residues long. Profiling relied on immunoSEQ multiplex PCR, and the TCRdb table lists in-frame clones only, not all of them. The sample contains roughly 60,000 clones, about 92% of which appear only once. Points from the study as a whole: Healthy donors reportedly exceeded newly diagnosed patients in baseline TCR diversity. Diversity similar to that of newly diagnosed patients was seen at baseline in complete responders. In CD4+ cells, TCR diversity went up significantly by C4D1, but in CD8+ cells it did not.

The sample in question was peripheral blood mononuclear cells (PBMCs), obtained before the fourth cycle of nivolumab. V and J are TRBV7-9 and TRBJ2-1; 8 bases align to TRBD2. This receptor was obtained from a human donor with classical Hodgkin lymphoma. This CDR3 is CASSFLREAGLNEQFF. CDR3 bases: TGTGCCAGCAGCTTCCTGCGGGAGGCAGGACTCAATGAGCAGTTCTTC. Filled out from reference TRBV7-9 and TRBJ2-1, the complete variable domain reads DTGVSQNPRHKITKRGQNVTFRCDPISEHNRLYWYRQTLGQGPEFLTYFQNEAQLEKSRLLSDRFSAERPKGSFSTLEIQRTEQGDSAMYLCASSFLREAGLNEQFFGPGTRLTVL.